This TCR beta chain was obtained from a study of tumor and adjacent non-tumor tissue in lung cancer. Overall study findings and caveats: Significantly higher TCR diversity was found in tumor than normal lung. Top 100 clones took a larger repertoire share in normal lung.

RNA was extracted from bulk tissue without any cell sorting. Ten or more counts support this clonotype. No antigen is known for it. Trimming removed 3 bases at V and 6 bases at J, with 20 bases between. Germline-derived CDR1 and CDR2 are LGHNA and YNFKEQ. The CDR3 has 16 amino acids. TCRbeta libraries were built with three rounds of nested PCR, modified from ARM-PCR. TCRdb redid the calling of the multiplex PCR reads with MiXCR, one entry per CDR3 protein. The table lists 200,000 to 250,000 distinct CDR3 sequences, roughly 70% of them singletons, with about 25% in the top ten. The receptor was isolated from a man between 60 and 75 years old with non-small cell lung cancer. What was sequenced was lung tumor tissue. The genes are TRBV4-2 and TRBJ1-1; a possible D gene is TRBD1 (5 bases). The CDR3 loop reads CASSHSTGTRIAEAFF. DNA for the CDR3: TGTGCCAGCAGCCACTCCACCGGGACCCGGATCGCTGAAGCTTTCTTT.